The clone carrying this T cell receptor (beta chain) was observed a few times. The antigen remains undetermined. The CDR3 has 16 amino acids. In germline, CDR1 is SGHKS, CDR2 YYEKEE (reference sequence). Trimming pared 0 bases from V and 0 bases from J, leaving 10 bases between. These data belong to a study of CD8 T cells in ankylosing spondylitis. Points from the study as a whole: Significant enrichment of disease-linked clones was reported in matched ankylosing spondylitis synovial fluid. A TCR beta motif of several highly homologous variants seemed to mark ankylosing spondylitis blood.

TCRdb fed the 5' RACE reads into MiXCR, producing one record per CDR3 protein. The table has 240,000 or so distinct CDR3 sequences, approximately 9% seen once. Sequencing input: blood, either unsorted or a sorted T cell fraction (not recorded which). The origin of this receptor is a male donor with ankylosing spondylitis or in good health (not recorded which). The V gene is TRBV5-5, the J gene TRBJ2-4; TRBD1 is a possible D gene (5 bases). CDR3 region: CASSLVGAGAKNIQYF. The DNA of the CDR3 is TGTGCCAGCAGCTTGGTAGGGGCTGGAGCCAAAAACATTCAGTACTTC.